The clone carrying this TCR beta chain was found a few times. The V end was cut by 6 bases, the J end by 5 bases, with 20 bases between. Germline V gene lookup returns CDR1 SGHAT and CDR2 FQNNGV. This CDR3 has 16 residues. In the original processing: Amplification of reference gene primers provided the estimated nucleated cell counts. Profiled with immunoSEQ multiplex PCR; TCRdb holds only in-frame clones, not every one. The DNA was the basis for D and trimming; V, J and clone size are from that table. In the table there are tens of thousands of clones, approximately 86% of which are singletons. The sample comes from a study of blood T cell repertoires in COVID-19. About the study: Some COVID-19 samples were acute and others convalescent; all came from the United States, Italy and Spain. Sources were T cells, B-cell-depleted T cells, or PBMCs; the material itself was cDNA or gDNA.

Sequencing was done on a sample of peripheral blood. This receptor was identified in a man between 60 and 75 years old with acute or convalescent COVID-19. The chain combines TRBV11-2 with TRBJ2-1, with a possible D match to TRBD2 (7 bases). DNA for the CDR3: TGTGCCAGCAGGCGGGGTTCGGGGGGCCGTAACAATGAGCAGTTCTTC. Translation: CASRRGSGGRNNEQFF.